The subject of this entry is one TCR beta chain. The repertoire was sequenced with immunoSEQ multiplex PCR; TCRdb's copy has only in-frame clones and lacks some. The data contain approximately 82,000 clones, over 85% of them singletons. This entry belongs to a study of cytomegalovirus exposure and HLA in healthy donors. CDR1 is LNHDA and CDR2 is SQIVND in the germline V gene (reference sequence). The CDR3 totals 16 residues. Trimming cost V 3 bases and J 4 bases, with 18 bases left between them. The source material was PBMCs. The chain couples TRBV19 to TRBJ2-5, with D tentatively TRBD2 (6 bases). The sequence was obtained from a woman aged 18 to 35 in good health and CMV-seronegative. The CDR3 loop is CASSIYAPGGVETQYF. CDR3 DNA sequence: TGTGCCAGTAGTATCTATGCCCCAGGCGGGGTAGAGACCCAGTACTTC.